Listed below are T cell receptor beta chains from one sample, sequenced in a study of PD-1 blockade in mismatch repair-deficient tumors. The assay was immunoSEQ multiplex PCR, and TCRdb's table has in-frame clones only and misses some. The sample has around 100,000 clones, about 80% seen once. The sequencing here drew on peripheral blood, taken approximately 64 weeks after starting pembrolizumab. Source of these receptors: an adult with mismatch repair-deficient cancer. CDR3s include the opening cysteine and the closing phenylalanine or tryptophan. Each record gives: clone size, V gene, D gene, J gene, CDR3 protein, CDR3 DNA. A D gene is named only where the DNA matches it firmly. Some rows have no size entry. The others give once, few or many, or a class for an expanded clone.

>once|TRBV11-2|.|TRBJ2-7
CASSRAFRYEQYF
TGTGCCAGCAGCCGAGCATTCCGCTACGAGCAGTACTTC
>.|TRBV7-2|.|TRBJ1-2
CASSPRTAYGYTF
TGTGCCAGCAGCCCGCGGACGGCCTATGGCTACACCTTC
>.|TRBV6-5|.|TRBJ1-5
CASSPLGSNQPQHF
TGTGCCAGCAGTCCACTAGGAAGCAATCAGCCCCAGCATTTT
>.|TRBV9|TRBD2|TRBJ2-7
CASSSGLAGYEQYF
TGTGCCAGCAGCTCGGGACTAGCGGGCTACGAGCAGTACTTC
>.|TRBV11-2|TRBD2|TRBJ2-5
CASSLVAGTSAEETQYF
TGTGCCAGCAGCTTAGTCGCCGGGACTAGCGCCGAAGAGACCCAGTACTTC
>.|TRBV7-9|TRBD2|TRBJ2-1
CASSSEREGHNEQFF
TGTGCCAGCAGCTCCGAGCGGGAGGGACACAATGAGCAGTTCTTC
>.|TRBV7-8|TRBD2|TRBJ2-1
CASSSGLAGVGEQFF
TGTGCCAGCAGCTCGGGACTAGCGGGAGTCGGTGAGCAGTTCTTC
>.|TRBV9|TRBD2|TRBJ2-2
CASSFGTSGENTGELFF
TGTGCCAGCAGCTTCGGGACTAGCGGAGAGAACACCGGGGAGCTGTTTTTT
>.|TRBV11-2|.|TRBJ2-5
CASSSGGKGQETQYF
TGTGCCAGCAGCTCAGGCGGTAAAGGCCAAGAGACCCAGTACTTC
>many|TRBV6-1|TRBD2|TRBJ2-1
CASSQGGLIEQFF
TGTGCCAGCAGCCAGGGAGGGTTAATTGAGCAGTTCTTC
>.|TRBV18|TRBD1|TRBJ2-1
CASSPLDRGQFF
TGTGCCAGCTCACCTCTGGACAGGGGGCAGTTCTTC
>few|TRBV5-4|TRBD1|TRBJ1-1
CASSPTTTGYTEAFF
TGTGCCAGCAGCCCAACGACGACAGGGTACACTGAAGCTTTCTTT
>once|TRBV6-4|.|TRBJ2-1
CASSEEAYNEQFF
TGTGCCAGCAGTGAAGAGGCCTACAATGAGCAGTTCTTC
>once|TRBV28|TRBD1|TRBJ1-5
CASRVQGQGNQPQHF
TGTGCCAGCAGGGTACAGGGGCAGGGCAATCAGCCCCAGCATTTT
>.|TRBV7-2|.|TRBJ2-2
CASSLAQNTGELFF
TGTGCCAGCAGCTTAGCACAGAACACCGGGGAGCTGTTTTTT
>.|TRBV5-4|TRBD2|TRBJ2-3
CASSLAGGTDTQYF
TGTGCCAGCAGCTTAGCGGGAGGCACAGATACGCAGTATTTT
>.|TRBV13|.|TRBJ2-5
CASSLGEETQYF
TGTGCCAGCAGCTTAGGGGAAGAGACCCAGTACTTC
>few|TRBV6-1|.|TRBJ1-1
CASTQRGEAFF
TGTGCCAGCACGCAAAGGGGTGAAGCTTTCTTT
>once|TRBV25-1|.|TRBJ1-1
CASSENYGAEAFF
TGTGCCAGCAGTGAAAATTATGGCGCTGAAGCTTTCTTT
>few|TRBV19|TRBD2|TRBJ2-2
CASSFPGLAVAGELFF
TGTGCCAGTAGTTTTCCGGGACTAGCGGTTGCCGGGGAGCTGTTTTTT
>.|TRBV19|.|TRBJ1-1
CASSLRRDYTEAFF
TGTGCCAGTAGTCTTCGCAGGGACTACACTGAAGCTTTCTTT
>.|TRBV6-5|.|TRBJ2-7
CASSLTRLAYEQYF
TGTGCCAGCAGTTTAACGAGGTTGGCCTACGAGCAGTACTTC
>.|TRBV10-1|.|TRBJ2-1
CASSESIQATSYNEQFF
TGCGCCAGCAGTGAGTCGATTCAGGCGACATCCTACAATGAGCAGTTCTTC
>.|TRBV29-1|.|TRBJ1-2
CSVGESLSGYTF
TGCAGCGTTGGGGAAAGCTTAAGCGGCTACACCTTC
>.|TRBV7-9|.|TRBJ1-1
CASSLVNTEAFF
TGTGCCAGCAGCTTAGTGAACACTGAAGCTTTCTTT
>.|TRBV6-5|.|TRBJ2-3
CASSVTGVLTDTQYF
TGTGCCAGCAGCGTCACAGGAGTACTCACAGATACGCAGTATTTT
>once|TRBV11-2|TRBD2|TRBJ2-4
CASSHPGLAGGPGNIQYF
TGTGCCAGCAGCCATCCGGGACTAGCGGGAGGGCCGGGAAACATTCAGTACTTC
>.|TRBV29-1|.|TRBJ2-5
CSVEGPAQETQYF
TGCAGCGTTGAAGGGCCGGCGCAAGAGACCCAGTACTTC
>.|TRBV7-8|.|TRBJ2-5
CASSLVGASWETQYF
TGTGCCAGCAGCTTAGTAGGGGCTAGCTGGGAGACCCAGTACTTC
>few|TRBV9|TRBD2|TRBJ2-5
CASSVASGNSETQYF
TGTGCCAGCAGCGTAGCTAGCGGGAACAGTGAGACCCAGTACTTC
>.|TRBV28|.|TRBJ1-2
CASSPPPGTLSGYTF
TGTGCCAGCAGTCCCCCCCCCGGGACCCTAAGCGGCTACACCTTC
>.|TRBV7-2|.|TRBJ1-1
CASSLQGGGTEAFF
TGTGCCAGCAGCTTACAGGGTGGCGGCACTGAAGCTTTCTTT
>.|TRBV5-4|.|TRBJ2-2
CASSAGRAGELFF
TGTGCCAGCAGCGCGGGAAGGGCCGGGGAGCTGTTTTTT
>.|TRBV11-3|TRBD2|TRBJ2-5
CASSLSIGLAGGLYQETQYF
TGTGCCAGCAGCTTATCAATCGGACTAGCGGGAGGCCTTTACCAAGAGACCCAGTACTTC
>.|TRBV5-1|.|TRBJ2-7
CASSLDGMGQQYF
TGCGCCAGCAGCTTGGACGGGATGGGACAGCAGTACTTC
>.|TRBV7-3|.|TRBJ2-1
CASSLDRRGNEQFF
TGTGCCAGCAGCTTGGACCGCCGAGGCAATGAGCAGTTCTTC
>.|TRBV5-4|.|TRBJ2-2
CASSFLIGELFF
TGTGCCAGCAGCTTTTTAATCGGGGAGCTGTTTTTT
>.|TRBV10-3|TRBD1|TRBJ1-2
CAISERDRPRYGYTF
TGTGCCATCAGTGAAAGGGACAGGCCGCGCTATGGCTACACCTTC
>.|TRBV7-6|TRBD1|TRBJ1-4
CASSLSIAGTGGEKLFF
TGTGCCAGCAGCTTAAGCATCGCTGGGACAGGGGGAGAAAAACTGTTTTTT
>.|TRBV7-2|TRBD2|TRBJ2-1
CASSLDSASGSTDEQFF
TGTGCCAGCAGCTTAGATAGCGCTAGCGGGAGTACGGATGAGCAGTTCTTC
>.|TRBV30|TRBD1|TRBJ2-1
CAWDRGSYNEQFF
TGTGCCTGGGACAGGGGTTCCTACAATGAGCAGTTCTTC
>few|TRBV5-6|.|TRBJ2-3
CASSPSRVSETQYF
TGTGCCAGCAGCCCTAGCAGGGTGTCCGAAACGCAGTATTTT
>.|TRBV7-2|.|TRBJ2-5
CASSLRAITGQETQYF
TGTGCCAGCAGCCTCCGGGCAATAACTGGCCAAGAGACCCAGTACTTC
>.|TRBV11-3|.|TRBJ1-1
CASSFTMNTEAFF
TGTGCCAGCAGCTTTACCATGAACACTGAAGCTTTCTTT
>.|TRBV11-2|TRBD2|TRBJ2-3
CASSPESGRNTDTQYF
TGTGCCAGCAGCCCAGAGAGCGGGAGAAACACAGATACGCAGTATTTT
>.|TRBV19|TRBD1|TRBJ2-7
CASSPRDSAYYEQYF
TGTGCCAGTAGTCCCCGGGACAGCGCCTACTACGAGCAGTACTTC
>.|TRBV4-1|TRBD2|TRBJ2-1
CASSQATSGRGDEQFF
TGCGCCAGCAGCCAAGCGACTAGCGGGAGAGGCGATGAGCAGTTCTTC
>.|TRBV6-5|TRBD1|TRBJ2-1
CASSSGTGWEQFF
TGTGCCAGCAGTTCCGGGACAGGGTGGGAGCAGTTCTTC
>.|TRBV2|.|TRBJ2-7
CASTAGSYEQYF
TGTGCCAGCACGGCAGGCTCCTACGAGCAGTACTTC
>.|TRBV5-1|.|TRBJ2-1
CAGRDRSGWTGYNEQFF
TGCGCCGGCAGGGACCGGAGCGGCTGGACGGGGTACAATGAGCAGTTCTTC
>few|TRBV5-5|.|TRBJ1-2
CASSEDSVYGYTF
TGTGCCAGCAGCGAGGACAGCGTCTATGGCTACACCTTC
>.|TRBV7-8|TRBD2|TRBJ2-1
CASSPQRLGGGNNEQFF
TGTGCCAGCAGCCCCCAACGCCTGGGCGGGGGAAACAATGAGCAGTTCTTC
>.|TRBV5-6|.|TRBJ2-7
CASSLVLVSYEQYF
TGTGCCAGCAGCTTGGTACTAGTTTCCTACGAGCAGTACTTC
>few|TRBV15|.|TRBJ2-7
CATSRGMASSYEQYF
TGTGCCACCAGCAGAGGAATGGCTAGCTCCTACGAGCAGTACTTC
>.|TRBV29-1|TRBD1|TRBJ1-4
CSVGGTATNEKLFF
TGCAGCGTTGGTGGGACAGCCACAAATGAAAAACTGTTTTTT
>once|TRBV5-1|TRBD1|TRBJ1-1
CASTDHPGQGEAFF
TGCGCCAGCACCGACCACCCGGGACAGGGGGAAGCTTTCTTT
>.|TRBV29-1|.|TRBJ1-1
CSAYHRELNTEAFF
TGCAGCGCATATCACAGGGAATTGAACACTGAAGCTTTCTTT